This T cell receptor (beta chain) was identified in a study of blood T cell repertoires in COVID-19. Study as a whole: The United States, Italy and Spain were the sources of the acute and convalescent COVID-19 samples. From T cells, B-cell-depleted T cells, or PBMCs came the material, which was cDNA or gDNA.

Individuals drawn from 24 US areas were roughly 18 to 95 years old. Allocation to cohorts depended on clinical history reported by the participants. CDR1 is SNHLY and CDR2 is FYNNEI in the germline V gene. Trimming stripped 4 bases from V and 0 bases from J, with 10 bases between. This CDR3 is built from 16 residues. Data came from immunoSEQ multiplex PCR; TCRdb stores just in-frame clones and leaves some out. The repertoire consists of about 230,000 clones, with roughly nine tenths occurring once and the leading ten covering 3.5% to 4%. Sequencing input: PBMCs or T cells enriched from blood (not recorded which). The sequence came from a woman aged 30 to 39 with acute COVID-19. The rearrangement joins TRBV2 to TRBJ2-6, with D possibly being TRBD1 (5 bases). The CDR3 loop reads CASSADRSSGANVLTF. For the CDR3, the DNA is TGTGCCAGCAGTGCTGACAGATCCTCTGGGGCCAACGTCCTGACTTTC.